This T cell receptor beta chain was sequenced in a study of T cell responses to AZD1222 COVID-19 vaccine. Using immunoSEQ multiplex PCR, the repertoire was profiled, and TCRdb retains in-frame clones only, with some absent. The table lists about 150,000 clones, more than 90% of them singletons. Concerning this clone: Antigen specificity is unknown.

The study, taken as a whole, reports: At baseline, seropositivity was found in only six or seven AZD1222 recipients. The donor group comprised mostly white British people and more females; the analysis possibly underestimated clonal diversity. Sampling captured repertoires only after the peak T cell response. Spike-specific TCR repertoires showed rising breadth and depth after two AZD1222 doses.

The input for sequencing was peripheral blood, taken 28 days after the second AZD1222 dose. The TCR originated in an adult who received the AZD1222 COVID-19 vaccine.

The CDR3 here is CASSLSQASIGTYEQYF. The CDR3, as DNA: TGCGCCAGCAGCTTGTCCCAGGCGTCGATTGGGACCTACGAGCAGTACTTC. This chain connects TRBV5-1 to TRBJ2-7; D not certain. CDR3 length: 17 amino acids. CDR1 is SGHRS, CDR2 YFSETQ, per germline. V lost 1 base and J 2 bases, leaving 19 bases between the germline ends. The entire variable domain, with the rest obtained from reference TRBV5-1 and TRBJ2-7, is as follows: KAGVTQTPRYLIKTRGQQVTLSCSPISGHRSVSWYQQTPGQGLQFLFEYFSETQRNKGNFPGRFSGRQFSNSRSEMNVSTLELGDSALYLCASSLSQASIGTYEQYFGPGTRLTVT.